Presented here are 22 T cell receptor beta chains from one specimen sequenced in a study of blood T cell repertoires in COVID-19. The protocol was immunoSEQ multiplex PCR, while the TCRdb copy is restricted to in-frame clones and leaves out a portion. The profile shows approximately 440,000 clones, 80% to 95% of them singletons. Sequenced sample: PBMCs or T cells enriched from blood (not recorded which). These receptors came from a young man who had recovered from COVID-19.

The chain carries TRBV15 and TRBJ1-4, with unresolved D. Looked up from germline, CDR1 is LNHNV and CDR2 is YYDKDF (reference sequence). This CDR3 is built from 13 residues. V gave up 6 bases and J gave up 0 bases, with 5 bases separating them. The DNA of the CDR3 is TGTGCCACCAGGGAGGCAACTAATGAAAAACTGTTTTTT. This gives the protein CATREATNEKLFF.

The chain carries TRBV6-6 and TRBJ1-5; possible D gene TRBD1, 6 bases. Germline V gene sequence: CDR1 MNHNY, CDR2 SVGAGI (reference sequence). The CDR3 contains 18 residues. V lost 5 bases and J 3 bases, leaving 23 bases between the germline ends. CDR3 amino acids: CASSRSYPGQPFNQPQHF. CDR3 bases: TGTGCCAGCAGTAGATCTTACCCGGGACAACCTTTCAATCAGCCCCAGCATTTT.

The CDR3 DNA sequence: TGTGCCAGCAGTTTGACCAGGGGGCGCGGCTACACCTTC. Translation gives CASSLTRGRGYTF. The chain couples TRBV28 to TRBJ1-2, with TRBD1 matching 8 bases. Germline V gives CDR1 MDHEN, CDR2 SYDVKM. CDR3 length: 13 residues. The V gene end was trimmed by 3 bases and the J gene end by 8 bases; junction bases not matched to a gene: 5.

This clone was detected only once. The chain uses TRBV7-8 and TRBJ1-4; D unclear. Trimming removed 5 bases at V and 3 bases at J, with 19 bases between. The CDR3 has 17 residues. From germline, CDR1 is SGHVS and CDR2 FQNEAQ. The CDR3: CASSQWVRGVPNEKLFF. The CDR3 bases are TGTGCCAGCAGCCAGTGGGTGCGGGGTGTCCCTAATGAAAAACTGTTTTTT.

The chain has TRBV30 and TRBJ2-1, with 8 bases lining up with TRBD1. This CDR3 region has 15 residues. Germline CDR1 GTSNPN, CDR2 SVGIG (reference sequence). With V trimmed by 0 bases and J by 2 bases, 3 bases remained unmatched. The CDR3 protein is CAWSVTRGPYNEQFF. CDR3 DNA: TGTGCCTGGAGTGTAACCAGGGGGCCCTACAATGAGCAGTTCTTC.

The chain has TRBV7-9 and TRBJ2-7; 7 nucleotides agree with TRBD1. CDR3 length: 14 residues. Germline V gene lookup returns CDR1 SEHNR and CDR2 FQNEAQ (reference sequence). With 4 bases clipped from V and 3 bases from J, the junction kept 6 bases outside the gene matches. The CDR3 spells CASSSGTAHYEQYF. The CDR3 DNA sequence: TGTGCCAGCAGCTCCGGGACAGCGCACTACGAGCAGTACTTC.

V gene TRBV2 combines with J gene TRBJ1-2, with D unresolved. The CDR3 extends over 13 amino acids. V was trimmed by 7 bases and J by 2 bases, leaving 11 bases between them. Germline CDR1 and CDR2: SNHLY and FYNNEI. The CDR3 DNA sequence: TGTGCCAGCATCGCCAACAGCAACTATGGCTACACCTTC. This encodes CASIANSNYGYTF.

This chain uses TRBV7-3 with TRBJ2-7; D ambiguous. The CDR3 consists of 13 residues. Germline V gene sequence: CDR1 SGHTA, CDR2 FQGTGA. The V gene lost 2 bases and the J gene lost 1 base, with 6 bases spanning the gap. The CDR3 protein is CASSLGRSYEQYF. The CDR3 coding sequence is TGTGCCAGCAGCTTAGGGCGTTCCTACGAGCAGTACTTC.

This clone was counted only a few times. The chain combines TRBV5-1 with TRBJ2-2, with a tentative D call TRBD1 (5 bases). CDR1 is SGHRS, CDR2 YFSETQ, per germline. Trimming removed 4 bases from V and 6 bases from J, with 10 bases in between. This CDR3 region has 13 residues. CDR3 region: CASSDRFPGELFF. CDR3 coding DNA: TGCGCCAGCAGCGACAGATTTCCCGGGGAGCTGTTTTTT.

The chain recombines TRBV5-1 with TRBJ1-4, with D hard to call. Trimming shortened V by 2 bases and J by 3 bases, and 11 bases separated the two germline ends. There are 15 residues in the CDR3. Germline loops: CDR1 SGHRS, CDR2 YFSETQ. The CDR3 sequence is CASSFLAESNEKLFF. The DNA for the CDR3 is TGCGCCAGCAGCTTCTTGGCAGAATCTAATGAAAAACTGTTTTTT.

The chain joins TRBV28 to TRBJ1-4; D gene ambiguous. The CDR3 has 14 residues. Germline-derived CDR1 and CDR2 are MDHEN and SYDVKM. Trimming pared 4 bases from V and 8 bases from J, leaving 14 bases between. The DNA of the CDR3 is TGTGCCAGCAGTTCCACGTCCCGGCGGGAAAAACTGTTTTTT. It codes for CASSSTSRREKLFF.

V and J are TRBV3-1 (or the pseudogene TRBV3-2) and TRBJ2-1; 11 nucleotides agree with TRBD2. Germline V lookup: CDR1 LGHDT, CDR2 YNNKEL (reference sequence). Trimming at V came to 3 bases and at J to 0 bases, leaving 7 bases not matched to a gene. This CDR3 is 18 amino acids long. The CDR3 protein is CASSHLAGGPRSYNEQFF. The CDR3, as DNA: TGTGCCAGCAGCCATCTAGCGGGAGGTCCTCGCTCCTACAATGAGCAGTTCTTC.

This clone has only a few counts. The chain combines TRBV3-1 (or the pseudogene TRBV3-2) with TRBJ2-7; TRBD1 matches at 11 bases. From germline, CDR1 is LGHDT and CDR2 YNNKEL (reference sequence). Trimming took 4 bases from V and 3 from J; bases not matched to a gene: 5. This CDR3 is built from 15 residues. The CDR3 spells CASSPGTGGIYEQYF. In DNA form, the CDR3 reads TGTGCCAGCAGCCCAGGGACAGGGGGAATCTACGAGCAGTACTTC.

V is TRBV5-4 and J is TRBJ2-2; TRBD2 matches 8 bases. The CDR3 is 16 residues long. Germline V lookup: CDR1 SGHNT, CDR2 YYREEE (reference sequence). The V gene end was trimmed by 3 bases and the J gene end by 0 bases; junction bases not matched to a gene: 4. The CDR3, as DNA: TGTGCCAGCAGCTCGGGGGGACTAGCGAACACCGGGGAGCTGTTTTTT. This gives the protein CASSSGGLANTGELFF.

The chain carries TRBV19 and TRBJ2-3; 10 nucleotides match TRBD1. Germline V gene data show CDR1 as LNHDA and CDR2 as SQIVND (reference sequence). The CDR3 is made up of 15 amino acids. J lost 3 bases, V lost 4 bases, and 4 bases had no gene match. CDR3 DNA sequence: TGTGCCAGTAGTACGACAGGGGGCTGGACAGATACGCAGTATTTT. Amino acids: CASSTTGGWTDTQYF.

The chain uses TRBV5-1 and TRBJ1-5; TRBD1 might be the D (6 bases). Germline assignment: CDR1 SGHRS and CDR2 YFSETQ. Trimming left V 0 bases short and J 0 bases short, with 7 bases between. The CDR3 is made up of 15 amino acids. CDR3 sequence reads: CASSLGDTSNQPQHF. The DNA for the CDR3 is TGCGCCAGCAGCTTGGGGGACACTAGCAATCAGCCCCAGCATTTT.

This chain connects TRBV4-1 to TRBJ2-2, with TRBD1 matching 7 bases. The CDR3 extends over 16 amino acids. V trimming: 7 bases; J trimming: 0 bases; junction bases outside the gene matches: 8. Per the germline V gene, CDR1 is MGHRA and CDR2 is YSYEKL. CDR3 loop: CASTNTDRANTGELFF. CDR3 nucleotides: TGCGCCAGCACCAATACAGACAGGGCGAACACCGGGGAGCTGTTTTTT.

The chain carries TRBV15 and TRBJ1-3, with D perhaps TRBD1 (6 bases). CDR1 and CDR2 (germline): LNHNV, YYDKDF (reference sequence). The CDR3 is 17 residues long. The ends were cut back, 0 bases at V and 9 bases at J, with 21 bases in the middle. Written as DNA, the CDR3 is TGTGCCACCAGCAGAGATAAGGGAGCGACAGGTGGCGGCACCATATATTTT. Translating it yields CATSRDKGATGGGTIYF.

This clone occurred once. The chain carries TRBV30 and TRBJ1-1, with 10 nucleotides matching TRBD1. Trimming took 1 base from V and 4 from J; bases not matched to a gene: 12. This CDR3 has 17 residues. CDR1 GTSNPN and CDR2 SVGIG come from the germline V gene (reference sequence). CDR3 nucleotides: TGTGCCTGGAGTGCGGACAGGGGGGGAAGGGGTCGCACTGAAGCTTTCTTT. Residues: CAWSADRGGRGRTEAFF.

The chain carries TRBV9 and TRBJ1-3, with a tentative D call TRBD1 (5 bases). V was pared by 3 bases and J by 0 bases, with 10 bases between. This CDR3 has 15 amino acids. Germline CDR1 reads SGDLS; CDR2 reads YYNGEE. The CDR3: CASSATGNSGNTIYF. The DNA for the CDR3 is TGTGCCAGCAGCGCTACAGGAAACTCTGGAAACACCATATATTTT.

The J gene is TRBJ1-4, the V gene TRBV7-9, with TRBD1 matching 8 bases. Germline V gives CDR1 SEHNR, CDR2 FQNEAQ (reference sequence). The CDR3 spans 14 residues. V gave up 4 bases and J gave up 7 bases; unmatched junction bases: 5. The CDR3 DNA follows: TGTGCCAGCAGCTCCTCGACAGGGGTTGAAAAACTGTTTTTT. Encoded protein: CASSSSTGVEKLFF. The complete variable domain, with remaining parts taken from reference TRBV7-9 and TRBJ1-4, reads DTGVSQNPRHKITKRGQNVTFRCDPISEHNRLYWYRQTLGQGPEFLTYFQNEAQLEKSRLLSDRFSAERPKGSFSTLEIQRTEQGDSAMYLCASSSSTGVEKLFFGSGTQLSVL.

This chain joins TRBV2 and TRBJ1-2; 8 bases fit TRBD1. Germline assignment: CDR1 SNHLY and CDR2 FYNNEI. J gave up 4 bases and V 6 bases, and 7 bases lay outside the gene matches. The CDR3 loop spans 14 amino acids. The CDR3 region is CASSEYRGIYGYTF. The CDR3 DNA sequence: TGTGCCAGCAGCGAGTACAGGGGGATCTATGGCTACACCTTC.